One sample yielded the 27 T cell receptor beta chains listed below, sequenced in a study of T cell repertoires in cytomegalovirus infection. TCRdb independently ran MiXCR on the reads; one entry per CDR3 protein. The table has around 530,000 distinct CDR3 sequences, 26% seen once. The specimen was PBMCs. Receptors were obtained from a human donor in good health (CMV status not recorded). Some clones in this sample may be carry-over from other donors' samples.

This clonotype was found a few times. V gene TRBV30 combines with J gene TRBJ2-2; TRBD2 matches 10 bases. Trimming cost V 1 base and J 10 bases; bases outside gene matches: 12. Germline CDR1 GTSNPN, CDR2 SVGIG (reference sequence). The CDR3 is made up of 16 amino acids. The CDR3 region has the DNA TGTGCCTGGAGTGGAGGGGCTAGCGGGAGAATTGTGGAGCTGTTTTTT. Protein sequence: CAWSGGASGRIVELFF.

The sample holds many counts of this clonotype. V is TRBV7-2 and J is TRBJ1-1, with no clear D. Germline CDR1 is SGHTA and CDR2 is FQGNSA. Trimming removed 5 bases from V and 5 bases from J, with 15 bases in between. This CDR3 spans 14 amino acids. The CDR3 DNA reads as TGTGCCAGCAGCCCCTTTCCTTGGGGTACTGAAGCTTTCTTT. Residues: CASSPFPWGTEAFF.

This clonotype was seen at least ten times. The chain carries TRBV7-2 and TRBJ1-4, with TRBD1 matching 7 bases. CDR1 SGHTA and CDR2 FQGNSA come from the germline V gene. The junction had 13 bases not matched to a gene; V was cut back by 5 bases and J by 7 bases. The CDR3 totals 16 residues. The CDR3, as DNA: TGTGCCAGCAGCCCAGACGTTGACAGGGTCGGTGAAAAACTGTTTTTT. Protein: CASSPDVDRVGEKLFF.

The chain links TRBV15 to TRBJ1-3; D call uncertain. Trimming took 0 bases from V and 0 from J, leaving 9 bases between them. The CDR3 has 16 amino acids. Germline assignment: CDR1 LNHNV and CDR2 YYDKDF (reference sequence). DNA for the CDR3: TGTGCCACCAGCAGAGACCTAATTAGCTCTGGAAACACCATATATTTT. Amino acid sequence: CATSRDLISSGNTIYF.

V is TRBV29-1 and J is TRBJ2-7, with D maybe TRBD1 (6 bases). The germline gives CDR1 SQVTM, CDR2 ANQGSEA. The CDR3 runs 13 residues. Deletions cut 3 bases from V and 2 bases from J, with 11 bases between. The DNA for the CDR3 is TGCAGCGTTGAGTTGGGGGCGACCTACGAGCAGTACTTC. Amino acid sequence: CSVELGATYEQYF.

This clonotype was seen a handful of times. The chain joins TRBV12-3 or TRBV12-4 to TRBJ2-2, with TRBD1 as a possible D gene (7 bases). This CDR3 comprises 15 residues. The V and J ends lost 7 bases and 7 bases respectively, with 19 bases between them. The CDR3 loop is CASKEGRGDSGELFF. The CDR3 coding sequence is TGTGCCAGCAAAGAGGGCCGCGGGGACAGCGGGGAGCTGTTTTTT.

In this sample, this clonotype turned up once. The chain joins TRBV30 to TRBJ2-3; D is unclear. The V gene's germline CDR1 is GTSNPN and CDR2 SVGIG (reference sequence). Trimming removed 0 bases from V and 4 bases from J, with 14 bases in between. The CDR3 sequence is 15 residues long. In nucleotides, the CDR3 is TGTGCCTGGAGTGTTAAAGCCCCGAAGGCAGATACGCAGTATTTT. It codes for CAWSVKAPKADTQYF.

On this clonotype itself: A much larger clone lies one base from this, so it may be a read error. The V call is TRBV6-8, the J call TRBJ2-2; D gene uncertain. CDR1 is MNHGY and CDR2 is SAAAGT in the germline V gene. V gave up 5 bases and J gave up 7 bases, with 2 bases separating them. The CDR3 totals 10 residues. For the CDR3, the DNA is TGTGCCAGCAGTGACGGGGAGCTGTTTTTT. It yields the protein CASSDGELFF.

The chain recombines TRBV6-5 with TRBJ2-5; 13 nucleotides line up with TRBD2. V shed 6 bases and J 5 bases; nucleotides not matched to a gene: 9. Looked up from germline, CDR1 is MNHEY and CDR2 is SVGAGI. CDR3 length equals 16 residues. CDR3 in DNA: TGTGCCAGCAGGCTAACTAGCGGGAGGGCCTGGGAGACCCAGTACTTC. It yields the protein CASRLTSGRAWETQYF.

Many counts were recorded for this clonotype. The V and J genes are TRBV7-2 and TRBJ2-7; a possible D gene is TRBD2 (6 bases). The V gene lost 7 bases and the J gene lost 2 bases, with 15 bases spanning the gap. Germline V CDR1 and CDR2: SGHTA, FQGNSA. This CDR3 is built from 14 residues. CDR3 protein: CASTNSGGTYEQYF. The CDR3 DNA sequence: TGTGCCAGCACAAACTCGGGCGGGACCTACGAGCAGTACTTC. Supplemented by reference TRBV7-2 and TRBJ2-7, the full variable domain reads GAGVSQSPSNKVTEKGKDVELRCDPISGHTALYWYRQSLGQGLEFLIYFQGNSAPDKSGLPSDRFSAERTGGSVSTLTIQRTQQEDSAVYLCASTNSGGTYEQYFGPGTRLTVT.

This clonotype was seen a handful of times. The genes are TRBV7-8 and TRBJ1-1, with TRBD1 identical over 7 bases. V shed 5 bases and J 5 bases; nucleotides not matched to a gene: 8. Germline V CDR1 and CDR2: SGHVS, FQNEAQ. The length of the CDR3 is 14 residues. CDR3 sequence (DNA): TGTGCCAGCAGCAATGGCAGGGGGGATACTGAAGCTTTCTTT. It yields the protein CASSNGRGDTEAFF.

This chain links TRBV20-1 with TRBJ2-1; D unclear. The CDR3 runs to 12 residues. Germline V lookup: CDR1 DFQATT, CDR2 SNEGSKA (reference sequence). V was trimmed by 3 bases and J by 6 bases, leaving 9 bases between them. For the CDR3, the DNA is TGCAGTGCTAGTCGAGGCCCCAATGAGCAGTTCTTC. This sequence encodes CSASRGPNEQFF.

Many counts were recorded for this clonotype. The CDR3: CASKKTGGNYEQYF. DNA of the CDR3: TGTGCCAGCAAGAAGACAGGCGGGAACTACGAGCAGTACTTC. V usage is TRBV7-2 and J usage is TRBJ2-7; D tentatively reads TRBD1 or TRBD2 (6 bases each). CDR1 is SGHTA, CDR2 FQGNSA, per germline. V lost 7 bases and J 3 bases, leaving 16 bases between the germline ends. The CDR3 consists of 14 residues.

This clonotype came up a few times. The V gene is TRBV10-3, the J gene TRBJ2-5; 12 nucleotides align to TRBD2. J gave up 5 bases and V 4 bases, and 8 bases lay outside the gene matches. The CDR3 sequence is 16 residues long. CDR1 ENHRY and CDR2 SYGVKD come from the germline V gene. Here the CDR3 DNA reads TGTGCCATCAGTGCCCGACTAGCGGGAGATGGGGAGACCCAGTACTTC. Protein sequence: CAISARLAGDGETQYF.

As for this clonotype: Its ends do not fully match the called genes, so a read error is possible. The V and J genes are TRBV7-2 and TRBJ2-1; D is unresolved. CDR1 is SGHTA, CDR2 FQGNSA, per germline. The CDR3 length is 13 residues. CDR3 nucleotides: TGTGCCAGCAGCTTTCTATATACCAATCAGCAGTTCTTC. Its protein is CASSFLYTNQQFF.

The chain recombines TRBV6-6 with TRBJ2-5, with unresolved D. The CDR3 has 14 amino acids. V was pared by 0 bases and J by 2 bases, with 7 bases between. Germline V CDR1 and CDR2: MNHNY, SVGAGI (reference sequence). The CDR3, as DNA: TGTGCCAGCAGTTACTCGCGTCCGCAAGAGACCCAGTACTTC. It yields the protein CASSYSRPQETQYF.

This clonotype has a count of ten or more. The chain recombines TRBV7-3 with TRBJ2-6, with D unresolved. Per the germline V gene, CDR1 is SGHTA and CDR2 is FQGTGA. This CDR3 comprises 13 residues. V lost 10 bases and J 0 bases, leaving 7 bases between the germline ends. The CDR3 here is CAITSSGANVLTF. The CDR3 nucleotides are TGTGCCATCACATCCTCTGGGGCCAACGTCCTGACTTTC.

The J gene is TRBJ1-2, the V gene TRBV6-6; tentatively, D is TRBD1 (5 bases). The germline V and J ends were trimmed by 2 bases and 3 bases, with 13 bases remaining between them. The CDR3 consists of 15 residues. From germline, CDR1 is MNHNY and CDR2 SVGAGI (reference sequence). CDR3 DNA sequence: TGTGCCAGCAGTTACCACAGGCTGACGGACTATGGCTACACCTTC. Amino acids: CASSYHRLTDYGYTF.

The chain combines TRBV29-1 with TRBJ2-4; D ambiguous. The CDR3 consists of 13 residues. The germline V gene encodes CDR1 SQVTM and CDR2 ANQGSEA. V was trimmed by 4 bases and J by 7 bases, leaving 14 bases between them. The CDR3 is CSVVGRLGNIQYF. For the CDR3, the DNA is TGCAGCGTTGTTGGGCGGTTAGGGAACATTCAGTACTTC.

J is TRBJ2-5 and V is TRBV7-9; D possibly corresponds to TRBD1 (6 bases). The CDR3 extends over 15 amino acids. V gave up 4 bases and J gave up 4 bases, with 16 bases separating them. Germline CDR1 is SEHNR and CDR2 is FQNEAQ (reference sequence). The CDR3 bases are TGTGCCAGCAGCTCGACCAGGGGAACGGGAGAGACCCAGTACTTC. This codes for CASSSTRGTGETQYF.

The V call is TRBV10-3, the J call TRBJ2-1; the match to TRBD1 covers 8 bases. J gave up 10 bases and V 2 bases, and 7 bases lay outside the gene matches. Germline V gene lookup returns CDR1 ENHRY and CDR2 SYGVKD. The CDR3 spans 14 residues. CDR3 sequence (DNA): TGTGCCATCAGTGAGGAATCAGGGGGCCGGGAGCAGTTCTTC. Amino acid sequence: CAISEESGGREQFF.

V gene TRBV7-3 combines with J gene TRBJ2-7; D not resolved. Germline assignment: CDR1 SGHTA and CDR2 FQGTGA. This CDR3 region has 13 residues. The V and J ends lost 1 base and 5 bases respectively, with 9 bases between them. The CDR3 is CASSLILGHEQYF. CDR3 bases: TGTGCCAGCAGCTTAATTTTAGGACACGAGCAGTACTTC.

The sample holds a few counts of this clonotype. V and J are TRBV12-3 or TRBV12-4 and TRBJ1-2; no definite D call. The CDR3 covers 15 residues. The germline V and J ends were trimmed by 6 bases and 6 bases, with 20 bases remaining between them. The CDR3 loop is CASSLTGMAGDGYTF. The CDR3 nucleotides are TGTGCCAGCAGCCTTACCGGGATGGCCGGGGATGGCTACACCTTC.

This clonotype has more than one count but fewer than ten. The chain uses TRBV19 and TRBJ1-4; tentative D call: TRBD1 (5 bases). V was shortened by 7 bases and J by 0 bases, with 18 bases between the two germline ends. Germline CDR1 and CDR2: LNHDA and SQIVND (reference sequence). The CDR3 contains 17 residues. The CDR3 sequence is CASTMRGRPSTNEKLFF. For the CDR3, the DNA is TGTGCCAGTACCATGAGGGGCAGACCTTCAACTAATGAAAAACTGTTTTTT.

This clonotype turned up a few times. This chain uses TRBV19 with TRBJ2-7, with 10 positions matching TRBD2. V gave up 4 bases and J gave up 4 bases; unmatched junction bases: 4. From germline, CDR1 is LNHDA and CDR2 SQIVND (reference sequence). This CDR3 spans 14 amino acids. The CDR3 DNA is TGTGCCAGTAGTAAGACTAGCGGGTTTTACGAGCAGTACTTC. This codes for CASSKTSGFYEQYF.

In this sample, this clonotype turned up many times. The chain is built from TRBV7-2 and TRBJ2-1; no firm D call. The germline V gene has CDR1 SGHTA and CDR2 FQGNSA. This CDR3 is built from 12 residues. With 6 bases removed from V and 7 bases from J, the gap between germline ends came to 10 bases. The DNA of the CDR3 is TGTGCCAGCAGTCCTCCAGAGAATGAGCAGTTCTTC. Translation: CASSPPENEQFF.

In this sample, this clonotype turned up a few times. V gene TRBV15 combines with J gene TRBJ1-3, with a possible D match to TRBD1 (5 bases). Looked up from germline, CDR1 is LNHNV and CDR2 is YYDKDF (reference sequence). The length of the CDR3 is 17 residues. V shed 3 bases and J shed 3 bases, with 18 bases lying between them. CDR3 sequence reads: CATSSIRWGRNGNTIYF. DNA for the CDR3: TGTGCCACCAGCAGTATTAGATGGGGGAGAAATGGAAACACCATATATTTT.